Each of the 15 T cell receptor beta chains below was sequenced from the same sample in a study of blood T cell repertoires in COVID-19. The assay was immunoSEQ multiplex PCR, and TCRdb's table has in-frame clones only and misses some. The sample gives roughly 200,000 clones, roughly 82% of which show up once; 4% to 6.5% is in the top ten. The sequencing sample was made of PBMCs or T cells enriched from blood (not recorded which). The receptor set was obtained from a woman aged 55-69 years with acute COVID-19.

This sequence joins TRBV5-1 and TRBJ1-4; 7 nucleotides agree with TRBD1. The V gene's germline CDR1 is SGHRS and CDR2 YFSETQ. V shed 3 bases, J shed 0 bases, and the junction held 2 bases outside the gene matches. CDR3 length equals 15 residues. DNA of the CDR3: TGCGCCAGCAGCTCCGGGACAGCAACTAATGAAAAACTGTTTTTT. Residues: CASSSGTATNEKLFF.

The gene calls are TRBV6-5 and TRBJ2-2; TRBD2 agrees at 13 bases. After removal of 6 bases from V and 7 bases from J, the junction contained 5 bases not matched to a gene. The germline CDR1 and CDR2 sequences are MNHEY and SVGAGI. The CDR3 spans 15 residues. The CDR3 DNA reads TGTGCCAGCAGACCTGGACTAGCGGGAGACGGGGAGCTGTTTTTT. It translates to CASRPGLAGDGELFF.

The rearrangement links TRBV7-9 to TRBJ1-2; 8 nucleotides match TRBD1. The junction had 16 bases not matched to a gene; V was cut back by 3 bases and J by 7 bases. The CDR3 has 17 amino acids. Germline V CDR1 and CDR2: SEHNR, FQNEAQ (reference sequence). CDR3 region: CASSFGVFGQGAVGYTF. The DNA of the CDR3 is TGTGCCAGCAGCTTCGGGGTTTTTGGGCAGGGGGCTGTTGGCTACACCTTC.

The chain links TRBV7-2 to TRBJ1-4; no clear D. Trimming stripped 4 bases from V and 3 bases from J, with 9 bases between. The CDR3 runs to 14 residues. Germline lookup yields CDR1 SGHTA and CDR2 FQGNSA. CDR3 DNA sequence: TGTGCCAGCAGCTCAGGAACAGCTAATGAAAAACTGTTTTTT. As protein: CASSSGTANEKLFF.

The V gene is TRBV4-1, the J gene TRBJ2-7; D ambiguous. V lost 1 base, J lost 2 bases, and 12 bases lay in between. Germline CDR1 MGHRA, CDR2 YSYEKL. The CDR3 spans 15 residues. This CDR3 is CASSQVLVPTYEQYF. The CDR3 coding sequence is TGCGCCAGCAGCCAAGTCCTAGTGCCTACCTACGAGCAGTACTTC.

This clone was recorded once. The CDR3 is CARQEANYGYTF. CDR3 nucleotide sequence: TGTGCCAGGCAGGAGGCTAACTATGGCTACACCTTC. The chain carries TRBV27 and TRBJ1-2; D is unclear. V was clipped by 9 bases and J by 0 bases, with 8 bases between them. Germline loops: CDR1 MNHEY, CDR2 SMNVEV (reference sequence). This CDR3 region has 12 residues.

The J gene is TRBJ1-3, the V gene TRBV7-2, with 7 bases lining up with TRBD1. This CDR3 contains 17 residues. The trim removed 5 bases at V and 0 bases at J, leaving 10 bases unmatched. CDR1 and CDR2 from the germline V gene are SGHTA and FQGNSA. CDR3 sequence: CASSARQGPSSGNTIYF. CDR3 nucleotides: TGTGCCAGCAGCGCCAGACAGGGTCCGAGCTCTGGAAACACCATATATTTT.

CDR3 coding DNA: TGCGCCAGCAGCTTGGGGGACAGGGAGAACTATGGCTACACCTTC. Protein: CASSLGDRENYGYTF. This rearrangement joins TRBV5-1 to TRBJ1-2; 9 bases line up with TRBD1. The CDR3 spans 15 residues. With 0 bases clipped from V and 2 bases from J, the junction kept 2 bases outside the gene matches. Germline V gene sequence: CDR1 SGHRS, CDR2 YFSETQ.

This chain joins TRBV6-2 or TRBV6-3 and TRBJ2-2; TRBD1 matches 9 bases. The CDR3 consists of 18 residues. CDR1 MNHEY and CDR2 SVGEGT come from the germline V gene. The junction had 20 bases not matched to a gene; V was cut back by 6 bases and J by 9 bases. The CDR3 here is CASSEGTGKPGYRRELFF. CDR3 DNA sequence: TGTGCCAGCAGCGAGGGGACAGGGAAACCCGGGTATCGGCGGGAGCTGTTTTTT.

Regarding this clone: Germline and junction disagree at one end, which may indicate a read error. The V call is TRBV6-5, the J call TRBJ1-3; no reliable D call. This CDR3 comprises 15 residues. CDR1 is MNHEY, CDR2 SVGAGI, per germline. CDR3 in DNA: TGTGCCAGCAGTGACTCGACGGGCTCTGGAAACACCATATATTTT. Its protein product is CASSDSTGSGNTIYF.

The chain is built from TRBV6-4 and TRBJ1-2, with D possibly matching TRBD1 (5 bases). This CDR3 has 15 amino acids. Deletions cut 4 bases from V and 4 bases from J, with 16 bases between. Germline CDR1 reads MRHNA; CDR2 reads SNTAGT. The CDR3 DNA sequence: TGTGCCAGCAGTGGCCCCTGGAGGGGAATCTATGGCTACACCTTC. Translation: CASSGPWRGIYGYTF.

The CDR3 protein is CASSQEPRRSKAGTGGDGYTF. The CDR3 DNA reads TGCGCCAGCAGCCAAGAACCCCGAAGATCCAAAGCCGGGACAGGGGGTGATGGCTACACCTTC. The chain uses TRBV4-3 and TRBJ1-2, with TRBD1 identical over 11 bases. The junction had 21 bases not matched to a gene; V was cut back by 0 bases and J by 6 bases. In germline, CDR1 is LGHNA, CDR2 YSLEER. This CDR3 contains 21 residues.

This clone was observed a handful of times. The chain is built from TRBV3-1 (or the pseudogene TRBV3-2) and TRBJ2-4; TRBD1 agrees at 11 bases. The CDR3 is 14 residues long. CDR1 is LGHDT, CDR2 YNNKEL, per germline (reference sequence). The junction had 5 bases not matched to a gene; V was cut back by 5 bases and J by 8 bases. In DNA, the CDR3 is TGTGCCAGCAGCGTCCGGACAGGGGGCGACATTCAGTACTTC. It yields the protein CASSVRTGGDIQYF.

This clone was seen a few times. The chain joins TRBV4-2 to TRBJ2-2; 9 nucleotides line up with TRBD2. The V segment lost 4 bases and the J segment 7 bases; nucleotides outside the gene matches: 7. The germline CDR1 and CDR2 sequences are LGHNA and YNFKEQ. The CDR3 length is 15 residues. The CDR3 DNA reads as TGTGCCAGCAGCCGCGGGGGGGAAGAGGACGGGGAGCTGTTTTTT. This translates into CASSRGGEEDGELFF.

For the CDR3, the DNA is TGCGCCAGCAGCCAAACGGGACAGAAAATCTCTGGGGCCAACGTCCTGACTTTC. Translating it yields CASSQTGQKISGANVLTF. The V and J genes are TRBV4-1 and TRBJ2-6; 7 bases are shared with TRBD1. CDR1 is MGHRA and CDR2 is YSYEKL in the germline V gene. V gave up 2 bases and J gave up 0 bases; unmatched junction bases: 7. CDR3 length: 18 residues.